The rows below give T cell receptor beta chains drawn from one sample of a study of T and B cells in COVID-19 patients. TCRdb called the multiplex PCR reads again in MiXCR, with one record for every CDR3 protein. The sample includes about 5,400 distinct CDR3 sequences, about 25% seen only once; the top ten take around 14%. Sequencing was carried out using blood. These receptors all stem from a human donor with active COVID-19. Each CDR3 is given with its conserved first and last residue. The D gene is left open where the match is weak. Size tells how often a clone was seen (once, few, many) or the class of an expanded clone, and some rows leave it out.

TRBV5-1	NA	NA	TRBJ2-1	TGCGCCAGCAGCTTGGTTGGCAGTGTTACCTACAATGAGCAGTTCTTC	CASSLVGSVTYNEQFF
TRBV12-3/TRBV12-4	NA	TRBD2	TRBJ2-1	TGTGCCAGCAGTCTAGCGGGAGCCTCCTACAATGAGCAGTTCTTC	CASSLAGASYNEQFF
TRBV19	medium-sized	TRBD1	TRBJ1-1	TGTGCCAGTAGTAACTACGGACAGGGCTACACTGAAGCTTTCTTT	CASSNYGQGYTEAFF
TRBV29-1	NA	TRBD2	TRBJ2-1	TGCAGCGCCAAGGGGACTAGCGGGTCCCACAATGAGCAGTTCTTC	CSAKGTSGSHNEQFF
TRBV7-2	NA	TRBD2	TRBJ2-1	TGTGCCAGCAGCTTAACGGCTAGCGGGAGCTCCTACAATGAGCAGTTCTTC	CASSLTASGSSYNEQFF
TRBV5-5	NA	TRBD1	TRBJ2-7	TGTGCCAGCACGAATACAGGGGCCTCCTACGAGCAGTACTTC	CASTNTGASYEQYF
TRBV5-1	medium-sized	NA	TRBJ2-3	TGCGCCAGCAGTCCGAAGCAGGGGAAATCAGATACGCAGTATTTT	CASSPKQGKSDTQYF
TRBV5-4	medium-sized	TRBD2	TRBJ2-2	TGTGCCAGCAGACCAACCGCGGGAGTAGAGACCGGGGAGCTGTTTTTT	CASRPTAGVETGELFF
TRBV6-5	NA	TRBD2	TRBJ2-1	TGTGCCAGCAGCAAAAAGACTAGCGGGGGCAATGAGCAGTTCTTC	CASSKKTSGGNEQFF
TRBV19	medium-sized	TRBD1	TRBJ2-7	TGTGCCAGTAGTATACCCTGGGCCGGGACAGGTATCCACGAGCAGTACTTC	CASSIPWAGTGIHEQYF
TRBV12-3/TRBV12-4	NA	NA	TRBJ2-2	TGTGCCAGCAGGGTATGGGACACCGGGGAGCTGTTTTTT	CASRVWDTGELFF
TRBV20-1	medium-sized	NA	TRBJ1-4	TGCAGTGCTAGAGATTTTGCGAGCCCTAATGAAAAACTGTTTTTT	CSARDFASPNEKLFF
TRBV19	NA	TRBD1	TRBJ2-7	TGTGCCAGTAGTAGCTGGGGACAGGGGGCAGGGGAGCAGTACTTC	CASSSWGQGAGEQYF
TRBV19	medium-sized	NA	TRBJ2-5	TGTGCCAGTAGTATGGGAGGGGGGCAAGAGACCCAGTACTTC	CASSMGGGQETQYF
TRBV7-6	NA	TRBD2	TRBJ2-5	TGTGCCAGCAGCTTTGGACTAGCGGGACAAGAGACCCAGTACTTC	CASSFGLAGQETQYF
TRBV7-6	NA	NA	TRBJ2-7	TGTGCCAGCAGCTTAGAGGGCACAGGGAACTACGAGCAGTACTTC	CASSLEGTGNYEQYF